These 25 T cell receptor beta chains came from one sample sequenced in a study of glioma-infiltrating T cells after dendritic cell vaccination. Some clones are missing from TCRdb's copy, which holds only in-frame ones; the method was immunoSEQ multiplex PCR. The profile covers 93,000 or so clones, with roughly three quarters appearing a single time and nearly 6% taken by the ten largest. The input for sequencing was blood, taken before dendritic cell vaccination. Receptor source: a human donor with glioblastoma.

The chain recombines TRBV19 with TRBJ2-5, with D unresolved. From germline, CDR1 is LNHDA and CDR2 SQIVND (reference sequence). The length of the CDR3 is 13 residues. Trimming cost V 8 bases and J 4 bases, with 14 bases left between them. The CDR3 region has the DNA TGTGCCAGTTCTCCTAGAACCAGAGAGACCCAGTACTTC. Translating it yields CASSPRTRETQYF.

This chain connects TRBV7-9 to TRBJ2-5, with 16 nucleotides matching TRBD2. CDR1 is SEHNR and CDR2 is FQNEAQ in the germline V gene (reference sequence). Unmatched junction bases numbered 3, after V lost 5 bases and J lost 0 bases. The CDR3 sequence is 17 residues long. CDR3 in amino acids: CASSPGTSGGDQETQYF. The CDR3 coding sequence is TGTGCCAGCAGCCCCGGGACTAGCGGGGGGGACCAAGAGACCCAGTACTTC.

This clone was observed a handful of times. The gene calls are TRBV5-6 and TRBJ1-1, with 8 bases matching TRBD1. This CDR3 has 12 residues. CDR1 and CDR2 (germline): SGHDT, YYEEEE. Trimming took 7 bases from V and 10 from J; bases not matched to a gene: 9. CDR3 sequence (DNA): TGTGCCAGCGAACCCCCGGGACAGGTAGCTTTCTTT. Protein product: CASEPPGQVAFF.

This clone was observed a single time. The V call is TRBV10-3, the J call TRBJ1-2; no definite D call. The V gene lost 4 bases and the J gene lost 5 bases, with 5 bases spanning the gap. The germline V gene has CDR1 ENHRY and CDR2 SYGVKD. CDR3 length: 11 amino acids. Here the CDR3 reads CAISAAYGYTF. The DNA of the CDR3 is TGTGCCATCAGTGCAGCGTATGGCTACACCTTC.

The chain uses TRBV7-2 and TRBJ2-7; 8 bases agree with TRBD2. CDR1 is SGHTA, CDR2 FQGNSA, per germline. J was trimmed by 2 bases and V by 4 bases; bases with no gene match: 4. This CDR3 has 14 amino acids. The CDR3 sequence: CASSSGLVAYEQYF. The CDR3 DNA reads TGTGCCAGCAGCTCGGGACTAGTTGCCTACGAGCAGTACTTC.

This rearrangement joins TRBV27 to TRBJ1-1; tentatively, D is TRBD1 (6 bases). The CDR3 runs to 15 residues. Germline V lookup: CDR1 MNHEY, CDR2 SMNVEV (reference sequence). The V end was cut by 7 bases, the J end by 1 base, with 16 bases between. CDR3 sequence: CASTFLQQGNTEAFF. The CDR3 nucleotides are TGTGCCAGCACCTTCCTCCAACAGGGGAACACTGAAGCTTTCTTT.

This chain uses TRBV4-1 with TRBJ2-2, with 7 bases that match TRBD1. The CDR3 sequence is 16 residues long. From germline, CDR1 is MGHRA and CDR2 YSYEKL. V lost 0 bases, J lost 5 bases, and 6 bases stayed unmatched. CDR3 sequence reads: CASSQDRGQFTGELFF. The CDR3 bases are TGCGCCAGCAGCCAAGATCGGGGACAGTTTACCGGGGAGCTGTTTTTT.

The V and J genes are TRBV6-1 and TRBJ1-4; tentatively, D is TRBD1 (5 bases). From germline, CDR1 is MNHNS and CDR2 SASEGT. This CDR3 is built from 13 residues. V was trimmed by 5 bases and J by 7 bases, leaving 11 bases between them. The CDR3 is CASSQGVGEKLFF. The CDR3 DNA sequence: TGTGCCAGCAGTCAGGGCGTGGGTGAAAAACTGTTTTTT.

The chain employs TRBV10-2 and TRBJ1-5; 10 nucleotides agree with TRBD1. Germline CDR1 and CDR2: WSHSY and SAAADI. This CDR3 is built from 18 residues. V was pared by 3 bases and J by 0 bases, with 8 bases of the junction left unmatched. The CDR3 is CASSETGQGIRSNQPQHF. CDR3 nucleotides: TGCGCCAGCAGTGAAACGGGACAGGGGATTCGTAGCAATCAGCCCCAGCATTTT.

The chain is built from TRBV5-1 and TRBJ1-2, with D tentatively TRBD1 (6 bases). V lost 4 bases, J lost 4 bases, and 11 bases lay in between. This CDR3 contains 13 residues. CDR1 and CDR2 from the germline V gene are SGHRS and YFSETQ. CDR3 protein: CASSPDSLYGYTF. CDR3 nucleotide sequence: TGCGCCAGCAGCCCGGACAGCCTCTATGGCTACACCTTC.

The chain is built from TRBV27 and TRBJ2-1, with TRBD2 matching 11 bases. There are 15 residues in the CDR3. The germline gives CDR1 MNHEY, CDR2 SMNVEV (reference sequence). Trimming removed 5 bases from V and 3 bases from J; junction bases left unmatched: 3. The DNA for the CDR3 is TGTGCCAGCAGTATACTAGCGGGAGACTACAATGAGCAGTTCTTC. As protein: CASSILAGDYNEQFF.

The chain combines TRBV18 with TRBJ1-3, with TRBD1 identical over 8 bases. Per the germline V gene, CDR1 is KGHSH and CDR2 is LQKENI. V shed 6 bases and J 0 bases; nucleotides not matched to a gene: 13. This CDR3 is built from 18 residues. The CDR3 DNA reads as TGTGCCAGCTCGCGACAAAGGACAGGGAGTCACTCTGGAAACACCATATATTTT. It specifies CASSRQRTGSHSGNTIYF.

The chain has TRBV10-3 and TRBJ2-7; 12 bases are a match to TRBD1. This CDR3 comprises 16 residues. Germline values: CDR1 ENHRY, CDR2 SYGVKD. Unmatched junction bases numbered 9, after V lost 4 bases and J lost 5 bases. The CDR3 bases are TGTGCCATCAGTGGACGGTCCGGGACAGGGGGCAACGAGCAGTACTTC. Amino acid sequence: CAISGRSGTGGNEQYF.

This sequence joins TRBV9 and TRBJ1-4; 8 nucleotides line up with TRBD1. After removal of 2 bases from V and 8 bases from J, the junction contained 11 bases not matched to a gene. Per the germline V gene, CDR1 is SGDLS and CDR2 is YYNGEE. The CDR3 sequence is 16 residues long. In nucleotides, the CDR3 is TGTGCCAGCAGCGTTGCAGGGGGCTCTCCTCCCGAAAAACTGTTTTTT. The encoded protein is CASSVAGGSPPEKLFF.

V is TRBV30 and J is TRBJ1-2; TRBD1 agrees at 7 bases. The CDR3 contains 13 residues. V lost 0 bases to trimming and J lost 7 bases; unmatched junction nucleotides: 5. CDR1 and CDR2 from the germline V gene are GTSNPN and SVGIG (reference sequence). CDR3 nucleotides: TGTGCCTGGAGTGTACGGCAGGGGGGTGGCTACACCTTC. This codes for CAWSVRQGGGYTF.

The V call is TRBV7-8, the J call TRBJ2-1, with D perhaps TRBD2 (5 bases). Trimming removed 5 bases from V and 2 bases from J, with 13 bases in between. Germline V gene lookup returns CDR1 SGHVS and CDR2 FQNEAQ. CDR3 length: 15 amino acids. The CDR3 bases are TGTGCCAGCAGCCCAGCTAGCCGGGCCTACAATGAGCAGTTCTTC. It translates to CASSPASRAYNEQFF.

J is TRBJ1-3 and V is TRBV6-1, with TRBD1 matching over 7 bases. Trimming took 2 bases from V and 2 from J; bases not matched to a gene: 3. CDR1 MNHNS and CDR2 SASEGT come from the germline V gene. This CDR3 spans 15 amino acids. In nucleotides, the CDR3 is TGTGCCAGCAGTGAACACAGGGGCCCTGGAAACACCATATATTTT. This codes for CASSEHRGPGNTIYF.

On this clone itself: The same CDR3 arises from other DNA sequences in this sample as well. V is TRBV4-1 and J is TRBJ1-6; TRBD1 matches at 9 bases. This CDR3 region has 17 residues. With 3 bases clipped from V and 7 bases from J, the junction kept 10 bases outside the gene matches. Germline loops: CDR1 MGHRA, CDR2 YSYEKL. CDR3 amino acids: CASSQVGQGYLNSPLHF. CDR3 DNA sequence: TGCGCCAGCAGCCAGGTCGGACAGGGGTATTTGAATTCACCCCTCCACTTT.

The chain uses TRBV18 and TRBJ2-1, with TRBD2 matching over 8 bases. V lost 3 bases to trimming and J lost 6 bases; unmatched junction nucleotides: 4. CDR1 is KGHSH and CDR2 is LQKENI in the germline V gene. The CDR3 runs 14 residues. CDR3 DNA sequence: TGTGCCAGCTCACCTAACGGACTAGCCAATGAGCAGTTCTTC. Protein sequence: CASSPNGLANEQFF.

The chain links TRBV7-2 to TRBJ2-3; 12 bases map to TRBD2. Germline-derived CDR1 and CDR2 are SGHTA and FQGNSA. This CDR3 spans 16 amino acids. Unmatched junction bases numbered 9, after V lost 7 bases and J lost 4 bases. As DNA, the CDR3 is TGTGCCAGCACCGACCGACTAGCGGGAGATGCAGATACGCAGTATTTT. Translating it yields CASTDRLAGDADTQYF.

V and J are TRBV7-9 and TRBJ1-4; TRBD1 matches 8 bases. Germline V gene lookup returns CDR1 SEHNR and CDR2 FQNEAQ (reference sequence). The CDR3 extends over 16 amino acids. V lost 3 bases, J lost 3 bases, and 6 bases stayed unmatched. Here the CDR3 reads CASSFLQGGANEKLFF. The CDR3 nucleotides read TGTGCCAGCAGCTTTCTACAGGGGGGAGCTAATGAAAAACTGTTTTTT.

The chain couples TRBV11-2 to TRBJ1-1; no firm D call. Germline-derived CDR1 and CDR2 are SGHAT and FQNNGV. V was trimmed by 0 bases and J by 2 bases, leaving 7 bases between them. This CDR3 comprises 14 residues. CDR3 loop: CASSLEGSNTEAFF. The CDR3, as DNA: TGTGCCAGCAGCTTAGAGGGCAGTAACACTGAAGCTTTCTTT.

This rearrangement joins TRBV7-2 to TRBJ1-2; 12 bases fit TRBD1. The CDR3 has 14 residues. The trim removed 5 bases at V and 7 bases at J, leaving 5 bases unmatched. The germline gives CDR1 SGHTA, CDR2 FQGNSA. The CDR3 loop reads CASSTGQGAFGYTF. The CDR3 DNA is TGTGCCAGCAGCACGGGACAGGGGGCGTTTGGCTACACCTTC.

V is TRBV9 and J is TRBJ2-1, with 8 nucleotides matching TRBD2. V shed 0 bases and J 4 bases; nucleotides not matched to a gene: 6. The CDR3 extends over 16 amino acids. Germline-derived CDR1 and CDR2 are SGDLS and YYNGEE. CDR3 DNA: TGTGCCAGCAGCGTAGCTCCGGGGGGGCGGTACAATGAGCAGTTCTTC. Amino acids: CASSVAPGGRYNEQFF.

This rearrangement joins TRBV10-3 to TRBJ1-1; 10 bases map to TRBD1. CDR3 length: 16 amino acids. With 7 bases clipped from V and 0 bases from J, the junction kept 8 bases outside the gene matches. Per the germline V gene, CDR1 is ENHRY and CDR2 is SYGVKD. The CDR3 protein is CAITRTGTGVNTEAFF. The CDR3 region has the DNA TGTGCCATCACCAGAACCGGGACAGGGGTGAACACTGAAGCTTTCTTT.